The 5 T cell receptor beta chains reported below all come from one sample, sequenced in a study of graft-versus-host responses after intestinal transplantation. Produced via immunoSEQ multiplex PCR; TCRdb's table is partial and in-frame only. The table lists 74,000 or so clones, roughly 90% of them singletons, with roughly 0.66% in the top ten. This sample comprised PBMCs, obtained 98 days after intestinal transplantation. The receptors stem from a human patient who received an intestinal transplant, so some T cells may come from the graft donor.

This clone was recorded a few times. The chain links TRBV5-6 to TRBJ2-7, with 10 bases aligning to TRBD2. Losses at the gene ends were 5 bases for V and 2 bases for J; bases not matched to a gene: 1. Germline V lookup: CDR1 SGHDT, CDR2 YYEEEE. The CDR3 length is 13 residues. The CDR3 nucleotides read TGTGCCAGCAGGCTAGCGGGAGCCTACGAGCAGTACTTC. Amino acid sequence: CASRLAGAYEQYF.

The chain links TRBV7-3 to TRBJ1-2; D uncertain. This CDR3 comprises 13 residues. Trimming removed 3 bases at V and 0 bases at J, with 5 bases between. Germline V gives CDR1 SGHTA, CDR2 FQGTGA. CDR3: CASSLRPNYGYTF. For the CDR3, the DNA is TGTGCCAGCAGCTTGAGGCCTAACTATGGCTACACCTTC.

The gene calls are TRBV7-6 and TRBJ2-7; 13 nucleotides agree with TRBD2. Germline V gives CDR1 SGHVS, CDR2 FNYEAQ. There are 15 residues in the CDR3. V lost 4 bases to trimming and J lost 3 bases; unmatched junction nucleotides: 3. In DNA form, the CDR3 reads TGTGCCAGCAGCTCCGGACTAGCGGGGGACTACGAGCAGTACTTC. This sequence encodes CASSSGLAGDYEQYF.

This clone has just one count. The chain joins TRBV11-2 to TRBJ2-6; D is undetermined. This CDR3 region has 15 residues. Deletions cut 5 bases from V and 0 bases from J, with 8 bases between. Looked up from germline, CDR1 is SGHAT and CDR2 is FQNNGV. The CDR3 sequence: CASSPQPSGANVLTF. DNA for the CDR3: TGTGCCAGCAGCCCCCAGCCCTCTGGGGCCAACGTCCTGACTTTC.

The chain links TRBV7-9 to TRBJ2-7; 12 bases agree with TRBD1. CDR1 is SEHNR and CDR2 is FQNEAQ in the germline V gene (reference sequence). V lost 8 bases, J lost 4 bases, and 3 bases stayed unmatched. The CDR3 covers 13 residues. CDR3 nucleotides: TGTGCCAGCGGGACAGGGGGCTTTTACGAGCAGTACTTC. Residues: CASGTGGFYEQYF. Together with reference TRBV7-9 and TRBJ2-7, the CDR3 gives the full variable domain: DTGVSQNPRHKITKRGQNVTFRCDPISEHNRLYWYRQTLGQGPEFLTYFQNEAQLEKSRLLSDRFSAERPKGSFSTLEIQRTEQGDSAMYLCASGTGGFYEQYFGPGTRLTVT.